This T cell receptor (beta chain) was sequenced during a study of shared clonotypes between healthy human individuals. Overall study results and limits: The low donor count limited represented genetic and exposure-history diversity. Clonotype sharing across four donors was observed for 4% to 5.5% of naive CD4 clonotypes.

For this clone: Its antigen is as yet unknown.

Germline V gives CDR1 MNHEY, CDR2 SVGAGI. CDR3 size: 13 residues. Trimming at V came to 0 bases and at J to 5 bases, leaving 1 base not matched to a gene. For each subset, genomic DNA was distributed in equal portions over several immunoSEQ plates. Some clones are missing from TCRdb's copy, which holds only in-frame ones; the method was immunoSEQ multiplex PCR. The sample has under 350,000 clones, 80% to 90% seen once. The TCR comes from a man younger than 35 in good health. Specimen: memory CD8+ T cells sorted from blood. Subset noted: CD45RO+ cells pooled with CCR7-negative TemRA cells. The chain joins TRBV6-5 to TRBJ2-7; 7 nucleotides agree with TRBD2. The CDR3 here is CASSYSRGNEQYF. In DNA, the CDR3 is TGTGCCAGCAGTTACTCGCGGGGGAACGAGCAGTACTTC.